This TCR beta chain originates from a study of blood T cell repertoires in COVID-19 (dated by TCRdb to 2018 to 2020). Background on the whole study: Collaborator samples came from the United States, Italy and Spain and covered acute and convalescent phases of COVID-19. Sample metadata almost always included a de-identified subject ID, COVID-19 status, age in years and sex. The samples were drawn from two sources: the first 160 participants of the ongoing ImmuneRACE study, and 1,254 subjects contributed by 6 global collaborators. Subjects who had been exposed to COVID-19, were actively infected with it, or had recovered from it provided the deeply sampled blood TCRbeta repertoires that made up the dataset. The prospective study material was composed of cDNA or gDNA derived from T cells, B-cell-depleted T cells, or PBMCs. Where HLA class I and class II types were available, the types were taken from metadata supplied by the sample provider, not from assay-based typing. The repertoires were released in a freely available public database meant as a resource for research on the immune response to SARS-CoV-2.

TCRbeta CDR3 regions were amplified from genomic DNA by means of the immunoSEQ Assay, a bias-controlled multiplex PCR. The paper's data handling went like this. The number of nucleated cells in each sample was estimated by amplification of reference gene primers within the assay. To quantify the absolute abundance of each unique TCRbeta CDR3 rearrangement, sequence reads were collapsed and filtered. For each sample, productive Simpson clonality was calculated by taking the square root of Simpson's diversity index across productive rearrangements. TCRdb stores this immuneACCESS table with in-frame sequences only. Part of the clones is absent; in the studies checked, under half of the shortfall reflects unresolved V genes, and no reason is known for the rest. Clone size and V and J calls were adopted from that table, with D and trimming inferred from the DNA. This sample is represented by more than 85,000 clones; 60% to 85% of them were singletons. About 4.5% of the sample rests with the top ten.

What the research found in general, with its limitations: The quantity of clinical and demographic metadata differed by source and by participant and was supplied without curation.

The collaborating institutions used their own protocols to collect whole blood in K2EDTA tubes. For TCRbeta analysis, collaborators shipped samples in one of three forms: frozen whole blood, isolated PBMCs, or DNA extracted from either of those sample types. Looking up the germline V gene yields CDR1 SGHRS and CDR2 YFSETQ. After removal of 4 bases from V and 4 bases from J, the junction retains 4 bases not matched to a gene. The CDR3 contains 14 residues, cysteine and phenylalanine counted. CDR3 DNA is the only sequence kept; it has 42 bases, read in frame from the first base. This clone was counted only a few times. There is no known antigen for this receptor. Nothing much larger sits one base from this clone, and base qualities are not available.

The chain is assembled from TRBV5-1 and TRBJ2-7, and 11 bases in between align with TRBD2. The receptor was derived from a human donor in a cohort sampled during active or convalescent COVID-19. The sequencing input was peripheral blood. The nucleotides read TGCGCCAGCAGCCACACTAGCGGGGGTTACGAGCAGTACTTC. Its protein product is CASSHTSGGYEQYF.